The source of this TCR beta chain is a study of blood T cell repertoires in COVID-19. Looking at the study overall: Some COVID-19 samples were acute and others convalescent; all came from the United States, Italy and Spain. PBMCs, B-cell-depleted T cells, or T cells provided the cDNA or gDNA that made up the material.

Assay used: immunoSEQ multiplex PCR; TCRdb lists only in-frame clones, some missing. The sample contains some 260,000 clones, over 70% of which appear only once. V shed 0 bases and J shed 4 bases, with 11 bases lying between them. From germline, CDR1 is SGDLS and CDR2 YYNGEE. The CDR3 runs to 15 residues. This chain joins TRBV9 and TRBJ2-1, with a weak D call TRBD2 (5 bases). The receptor was derived from a woman in her 70s with COVID-19, enrolled during active disease. Sample: peripheral blood. The CDR3 loop reads CASSVGSSVYNEQFF. CDR3 DNA sequence: TGTGCCAGCAGCGTAGGGAGTAGCGTATACAATGAGCAGTTCTTC.